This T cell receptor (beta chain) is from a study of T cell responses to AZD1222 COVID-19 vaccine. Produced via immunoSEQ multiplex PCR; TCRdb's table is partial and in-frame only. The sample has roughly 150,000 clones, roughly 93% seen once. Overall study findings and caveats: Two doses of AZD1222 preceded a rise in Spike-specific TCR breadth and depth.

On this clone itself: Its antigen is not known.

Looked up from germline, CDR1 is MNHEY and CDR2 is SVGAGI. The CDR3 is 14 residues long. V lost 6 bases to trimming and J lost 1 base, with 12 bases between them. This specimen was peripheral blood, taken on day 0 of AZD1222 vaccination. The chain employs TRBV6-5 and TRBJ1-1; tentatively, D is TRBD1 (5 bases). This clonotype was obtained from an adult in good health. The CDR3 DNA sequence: TGTGCCAGCAGGGTGGACATTTCGAACACTGAAGCTTTCTTT. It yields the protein CASRVDISNTEAFF.